This paragraph reports one TCR beta chain. Antigen specificity is unknown. The table came from immunoSEQ multiplex PCR; TCRdb's copy has only in-frame clones and leaves some out. The data contain 550,000 to 750,000 clones, 95% to 96% of them singletons. The data belong to a study of shared clonotypes between healthy human individuals. Across the whole study: With ages of 18 to 49, the donors were a couple of women and a few men.

Study-wide points: Among the subsets, naive ones generally showed larger estimated richness than memory ones. Sequencing depth was expected to affect clonotype sharing among donors. Inspection by rarefaction showed sorted-subset sequencing to be incomplete despite large depth.

Trimming removed 0 bases at V and 4 bases at J, with 13 bases between. This CDR3 is 16 amino acids long. Germline V lookup: CDR1 MGHRA, CDR2 YSYEKL. Only CD45RO-negative cells positively selected for CCR7 counted as naive CD8 cells, so terminally differentiated effector memory CD45RA+ cells were excluded. The source of this sequence is a woman aged 25 to 45 in good health. The genes are TRBV4-1 and TRBJ2-1; D is perhaps TRBD1 (6 bases). Sequencing was carried out using naive CD8+ T cells sorted from blood. CDR3 residues: CASSQEQGFGYNEQFF. DNA of the CDR3: TGCGCCAGCAGCCAAGAACAGGGCTTTGGTTACAATGAGCAGTTCTTC.